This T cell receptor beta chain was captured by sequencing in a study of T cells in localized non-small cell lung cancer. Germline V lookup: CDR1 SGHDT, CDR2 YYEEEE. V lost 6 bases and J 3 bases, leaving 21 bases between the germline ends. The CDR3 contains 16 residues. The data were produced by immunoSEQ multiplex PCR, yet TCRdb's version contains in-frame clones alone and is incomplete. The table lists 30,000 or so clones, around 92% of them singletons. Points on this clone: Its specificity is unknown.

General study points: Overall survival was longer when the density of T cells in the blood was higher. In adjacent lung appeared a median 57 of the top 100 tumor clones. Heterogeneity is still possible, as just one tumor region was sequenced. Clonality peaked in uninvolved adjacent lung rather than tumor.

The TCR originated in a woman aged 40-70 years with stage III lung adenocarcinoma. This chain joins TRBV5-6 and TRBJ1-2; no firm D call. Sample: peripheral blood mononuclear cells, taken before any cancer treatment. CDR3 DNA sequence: TGTGCCAGCAACCGGATGAGAGGGAAGGTCCACTATGGCTACACCTTC. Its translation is CASNRMRGKVHYGYTF.